This T cell receptor beta chain was found in a study of blood T cells in healthy people across ages. General study findings and limits: Older age coincided with a roughly linear decline in TCR beta diversity per million T cells.

Details on this clonotype: Antigen: not known.

Next came a second PCR, run for roughly 6 to 11 cycles, which used a sample-barcoded 5' primer along with a J-beta primer mix. MiXCR, run by TCRdb on the 5' RACE reads, gives a single entry per CDR3 protein. Of more than 900,000 distinct CDR3 sequences listed, around 27% are singletons. PBMCs numbering at least 6 million were isolated per sample. The CDR3 runs to 15 residues. V lost 4 bases, J lost 0 bases, and 12 bases lay in between. Germline V lookup: CDR1 MNHNS, CDR2 SASEGT. These data are also associated with another study on T cells of mothers and their children. This second study says: All extracted RNA went into cDNA synthesis, about 1.4 ug per 15 ul. Sequencing got over 10 million TCR beta CDR3 reads from each mother and several million from each child.

The sample was blood. This chain joins TRBV6-1 and TRBJ1-2; weak D call: TRBD1 (5 bases). The TCR originated in a girl aged 2 to 9 in good health. CDR3 residues: CASSALQGANYGYTF. The CDR3 DNA follows: TGTGCCAGCAGTGCTCTCCAGGGAGCTAACTATGGCTACACCTTC.